This T cell receptor (beta chain) was retrieved from a study of blood T cell repertoires in COVID-19. Study background: There were acute and convalescent COVID-19 samples, and they came from the United States, Italy and Spain. In each case, the material was cDNA or gDNA derived from T cells, B-cell-depleted T cells, or PBMCs.

Original processing methods: Estimated nucleated cell counts came from reference gene primer amplification. Produced via immunoSEQ multiplex PCR; TCRdb's table is partial and in-frame only. V, J and clone size are those of that table, while D and trimming were read from the DNA. The sample records a few hundred thousand clones, approximately 83% being singletons. Per germline, CDR1 SGHRS and CDR2 YFSETQ. Unmatched junction bases numbered 9, after V lost 3 bases and J lost 5 bases. The CDR3 runs 16 residues. This rearrangement joins TRBV5-1 to TRBJ2-2; 8 bases are a match to TRBD1. The TCR sequence derives from a man aged 30 to 45 who had recovered from COVID-19. The sample was PBMCs or T cells enriched from blood (not recorded which). CDR3 protein: CASSWRTGSLTGELFF. In nucleotides, the CDR3 is TGCGCCAGCAGCTGGAGGACAGGGTCCCTGACCGGGGAGCTGTTTTTT. The variable domain in full, completed from reference TRBV5-1 and TRBJ2-2, reads KAGVTQTPRYLIKTRGQQVTLSCSPISGHRSVSWYQQTPGQGLQFLFEYFSETQRNKGNFPGRFSGRQFSNSRSEMNVSTLELGDSALYLCASSWRTGSLTGELFFGEGSRLTVL.